The T cell receptor (beta chain) described here comes from a study of spatial heterogeneity in lung cancer. At the level of the study: Sequencing consistently turned up more beta-chain sequences than alpha-chain sequences. Study-wide results and caveats: Among blood samples, ubiquitous expanded tumor TCRs appeared more at resection than at follow-up.

The CDR3 covers 17 residues. The ends lost 1 base at V and 1 base at J; junction bases unmatched: 9. Germline V gives CDR1 SEHNR, CDR2 FQNEAQ (reference sequence). Each molecule of TCR cDNA was tagged with one unique molecular identifier. TCRdb itself ran the 5' RACE reads through MiXCR, one entry per CDR3 protein. The sample has 15,000 to 20,000 distinct CDR3 sequences, approximately 6% seen once. The sample's time point: blood at routine non-recurrence follow-up after resection. Whole RNA was taken from tumor, nontumor lung or frozen PBMC; it was then sequenced unsorted. This clonotype appeared a few times. The antigen remains undetermined.

The V and J genes are TRBV7-9 and TRBJ1-1; 7 positions match TRBD1. Sample: PBMCs, taken at follow-up. This clonotype was sampled from a male donor with early-stage non-small cell lung cancer. The chain's CDR3 is CASSLGLFRGTNTEAFF. The DNA for the CDR3 is TGTGCCAGCAGCTTAGGACTTTTCAGGGGGACGAACACTGAAGCTTTCTTT.